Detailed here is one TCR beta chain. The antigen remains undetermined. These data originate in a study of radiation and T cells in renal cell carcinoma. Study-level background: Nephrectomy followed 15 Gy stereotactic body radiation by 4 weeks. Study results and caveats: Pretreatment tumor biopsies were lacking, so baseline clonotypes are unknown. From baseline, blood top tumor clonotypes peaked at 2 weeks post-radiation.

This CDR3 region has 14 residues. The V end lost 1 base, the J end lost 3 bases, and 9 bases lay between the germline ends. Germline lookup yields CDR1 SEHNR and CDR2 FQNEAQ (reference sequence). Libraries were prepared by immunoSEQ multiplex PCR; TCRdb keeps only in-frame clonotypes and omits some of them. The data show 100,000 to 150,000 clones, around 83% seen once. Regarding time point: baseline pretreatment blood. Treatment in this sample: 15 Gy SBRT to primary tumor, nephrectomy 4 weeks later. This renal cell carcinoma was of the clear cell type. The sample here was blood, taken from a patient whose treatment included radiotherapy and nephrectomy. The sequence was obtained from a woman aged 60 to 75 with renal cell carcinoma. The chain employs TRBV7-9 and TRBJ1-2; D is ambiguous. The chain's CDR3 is CASSLDDAYYGYTF. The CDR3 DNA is TGTGCCAGCAGCTTAGATGACGCTTACTATGGCTACACCTTC.